Sequencing of this T cell receptor beta chain was carried out in a study of CXCR3-negative and CXCR3-positive naive CD8 T cells. The germline V gene has CDR1 SGDLS and CDR2 YYNGEE. The CDR3 consists of 15 residues. The TRB libraries of cDNA were built by UMI-labeled 5' RACE. TCRdb reworked the 5' RACE reads into one entry per CDR3 protein, no DNA. The table for this sample gives some 4,900 distinct CDR3 sequences. Sequenced material: naive CXCR3- CD8+ T cells from blood. Subset noted: CD45RO-CCR7+CD27+CD95- naive CD8+ T cells lacking CXCR3 (TNR3-). This TCR came from a human donor in good health. Some clones in this sample may be carry-over from other donors' samples. V gene TRBV9 combines with J gene TRBJ1-2; without DNA, the TCRdb call of TRBD1 cannot be checked. This chain's CDR3 is CASSLGTVGNYGYTF.